This TCR beta chain emerged from a study of shared clonotypes between healthy human individuals (dated by TCRdb to 2018 to 2020). Background for the entire study: Two women and a few men aged 18 to 49 years were included in the cohort. Per donor, three plates each were used for CD4 naive and CD4 memory, two for CD8 naive, and one for CD8 memory. To increase sequencing depth and limit assay-specific biases, TCR repertoire library preparation and sequencing were carried out by different laboratories using diverse techniques. To estimate repertoire size and how much clonotype sharing occurs between individuals, the study deeply sequenced the blood TCR repertoires of several healthy adults. Per donor, leukapheresis produced somewhere between about 0.85 and 9.5 billion PBMCs. Overall study outcomes, separate from this receptor: Estimated clonotype richness was generally larger for naive than for memory subsets. The small number of donors limited the genetic and exposure-history diversity represented. Pairwise subsampling indicated that sequencing depth was expected to affect the degree of clonotype sharing among donors. Across a handful of donors, approximately 4.6% of naive CD4, roughly 3.8% of naive CD8, approximately 2.5% of memory CD4, and under 0.45% of memory CD8 clonotypes were shared. Sampling was limited to blood, and TCR repertoires in tissue likely differ from TCR repertoires in blood. Compared with non-shared clonotypes, clonotypes shared by all four sorted-subset donors had higher generation probabilities. Rarefaction of sorted-subset datasets indicated incomplete sequencing despite the large sequencing depth.

This clone appeared once. It has no known antigen specificity. Base quality data are lacking; no much larger clone is found one base away. This specimen includes other DNA sequences encoding the same CDR3. Using the deep immunoSEQ assay, multiplex PCR amplified TCR CDR3 regions from genomic DNA. Extracted genomic DNA from each cell subset was distributed evenly across all wells of several immunoSEQ 96-well plates, and each plate was treated as a replicate. Each replicate PCR for sorted subsets received around 0.2 ug genomic DNA, equal to about 30,000 T cell genomes. The purified libraries were quantified using a Qubit 3.0 fluorometer, sized with a Bioanalyzer 2100, and then quantified again using the KAPA Library Quantification kit. Every immunoSEQ 96-well plate was sequenced on a separate single-read 150-cycle Illumina NextSeq 550 flow cell. Per the original workflow: The immunoSEQ output contained only junctional sequences without quality scores, so filtering could not match that applied to full-length reads. To assign V/J genes and CDR3, sequences were annotated using PyIR, a Python wrapper for IgBLAST v1.9, with IMGT germline references. Reads were filtered out if the reads had weak V/J assignments (E-value above 1e-6), no CDR3, stop codons, out-of-frame junctions, or ambiguous translated residues. V3J clonotypes were defined as sequences sharing the same inferred V gene, J gene, and CDR3 amino acid sequence. The percentage overlap between two repertoires was calculated by dividing the number of shared unique clonotypes by the size of the smaller repertoire. Three approaches were used to assess repertoire richness: RTK rarefaction, the Chao1 estimator, and Recon v2.1 estimates of unobserved clonotypes. OLGA was used to compute generation probabilities for all TCRbeta clonotypes that the gDNA method yielded from several donors. In its TCRdb copy, this immuneACCESS table keeps in-frame sequences only and misses some clones. Where compared with another copy, unresolved V genes explain less than half of these, and the others have no known cause. The V and J calls and clone size were taken over from that table, and D and trimming were inferred from the DNA. The sample table holds 2 million to 2.5 million clones, of which about 92% were seen once. Clones ranked in the top ten supply 1.5% to 2% of the sample.

For the CD8 naive samples, CD45RO-negative cells were positively selected for CCR7, yielding a CD45RA+CCR7+ population from which TemRA cells were excluded. The donors were healthy, HIV-negative adults who had no recently reported acute infections or vaccinations. All donors were Caucasian adults living in Nashville, Tennessee, USA. After blood collection by leukapheresis, PBMCs were isolated using Ficoll-Histopaque density gradient centrifugation and then cryopreserved in the vapor phase of liquid nitrogen. Analytical flow cytometry was used to check the purity and quantity of every magnetically sorted T cell population. From each sorted fraction, genomic DNA was isolated and quantified by UV absorbance on a Nanodrop 2000c. Unmatched junction bases come to 3, with V trimmed by 4 bases and J by 4 bases. Spanning cysteine to phenylalanine, the CDR3 consists of 15 amino acids. CDR3 DNA is the only sequence kept; it has 45 bases, read in frame from the first base. Via the germline V gene, CDR1 is MDHEN and CDR2 SYDVKM.

This receptor was taken from a man in his late teens or twenties in good health. Some clones in this sample may be carry-over from other donors' samples. The V and J genes are TRBV28 and TRBJ2-1, with 11 bases aligning to TRBD1. The sample was naive CD8+ T cells from PBMCs. The cell subset or site label for this specimen denotes: CD45RA+CCR7+. The CDR3 here reads CASSSGQGAYNEQFF. DNA sequence: TGTGCCAGCAGTTCTGGACAGGGGGCTTACAATGAGCAGTTCTTC.